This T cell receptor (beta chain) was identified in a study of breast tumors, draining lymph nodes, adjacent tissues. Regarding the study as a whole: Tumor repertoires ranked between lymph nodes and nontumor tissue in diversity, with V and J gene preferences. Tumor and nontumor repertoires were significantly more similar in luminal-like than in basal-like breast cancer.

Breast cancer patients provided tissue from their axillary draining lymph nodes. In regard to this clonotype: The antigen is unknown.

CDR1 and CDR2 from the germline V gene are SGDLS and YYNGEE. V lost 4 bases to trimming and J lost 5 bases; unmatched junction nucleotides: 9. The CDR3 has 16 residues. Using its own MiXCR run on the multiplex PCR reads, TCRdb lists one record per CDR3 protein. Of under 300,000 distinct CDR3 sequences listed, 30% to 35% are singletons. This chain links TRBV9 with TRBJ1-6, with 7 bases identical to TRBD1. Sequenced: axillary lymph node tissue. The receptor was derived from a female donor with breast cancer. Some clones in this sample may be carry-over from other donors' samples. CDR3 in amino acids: CASSHTGAQDNSPLHF. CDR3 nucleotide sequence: TGTGCCAGCAGCCACACAGGGGCGCAGGATAATTCACCCCTCCACTTT.